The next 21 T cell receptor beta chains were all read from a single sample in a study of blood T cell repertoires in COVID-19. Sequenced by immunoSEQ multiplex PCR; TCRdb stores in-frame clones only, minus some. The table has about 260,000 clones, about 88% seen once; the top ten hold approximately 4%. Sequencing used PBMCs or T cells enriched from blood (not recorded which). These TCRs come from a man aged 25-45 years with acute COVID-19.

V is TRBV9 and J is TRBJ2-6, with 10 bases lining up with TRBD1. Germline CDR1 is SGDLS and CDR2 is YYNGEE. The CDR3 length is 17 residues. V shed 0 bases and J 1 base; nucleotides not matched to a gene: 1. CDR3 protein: CASSVGQGASGANVLTF. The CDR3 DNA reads TGTGCCAGCAGCGTAGGACAGGGGGCATCTGGGGCCAACGTCCTGACTTTC.

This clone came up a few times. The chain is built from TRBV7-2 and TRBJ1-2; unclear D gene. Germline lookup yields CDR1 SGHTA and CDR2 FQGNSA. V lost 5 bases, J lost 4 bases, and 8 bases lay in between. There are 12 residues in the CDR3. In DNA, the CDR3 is TGTGCCAGCAGCCCTACCGGCTATGGCTACACCTTC. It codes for CASSPTGYGYTF.

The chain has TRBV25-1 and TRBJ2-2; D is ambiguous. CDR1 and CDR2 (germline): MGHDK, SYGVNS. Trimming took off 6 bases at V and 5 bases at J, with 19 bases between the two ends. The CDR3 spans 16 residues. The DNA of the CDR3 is TGTGCCAGCAGCCCCCCCCGAGGATTCGTAACCGGGGAGCTGTTTTTT. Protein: CASSPPRGFVTGELFF.

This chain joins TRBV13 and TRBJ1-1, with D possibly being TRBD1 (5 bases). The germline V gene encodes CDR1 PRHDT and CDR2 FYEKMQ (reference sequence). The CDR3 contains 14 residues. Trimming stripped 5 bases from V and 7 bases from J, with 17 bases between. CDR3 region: CASSNRGGADEAFF. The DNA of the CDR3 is TGTGCCAGCAGCAACCGTGGAGGGGCCGATGAAGCTTTCTTT.

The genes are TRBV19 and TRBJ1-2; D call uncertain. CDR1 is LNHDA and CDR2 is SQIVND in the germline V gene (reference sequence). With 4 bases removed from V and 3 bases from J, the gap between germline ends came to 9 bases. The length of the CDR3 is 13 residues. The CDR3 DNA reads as TGTGCCAGTAGTAAGGAGGCATACTATGGCTACACCTTC. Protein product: CASSKEAYYGYTF.

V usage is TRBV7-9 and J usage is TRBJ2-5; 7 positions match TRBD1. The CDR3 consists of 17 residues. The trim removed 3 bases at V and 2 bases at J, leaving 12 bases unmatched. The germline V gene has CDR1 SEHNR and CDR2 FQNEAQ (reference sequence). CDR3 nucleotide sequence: TGTGCCAGCAGCTTGGGACAGACCGCCTCTCCGCAAGAGACCCAGTACTTC. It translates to CASSLGQTASPQETQYF.

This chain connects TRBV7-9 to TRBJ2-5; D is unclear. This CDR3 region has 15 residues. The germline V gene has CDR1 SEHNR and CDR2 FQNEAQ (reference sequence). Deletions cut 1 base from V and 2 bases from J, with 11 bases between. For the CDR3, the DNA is TGTGCCAGCAGCTTAGGTTCCCTCTTGCAAGAGACCCAGTACTTC. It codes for CASSLGSLLQETQYF.

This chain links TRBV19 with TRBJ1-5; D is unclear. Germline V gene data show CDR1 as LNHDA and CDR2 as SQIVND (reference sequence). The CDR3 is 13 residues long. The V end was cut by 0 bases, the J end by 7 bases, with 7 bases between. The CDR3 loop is CASSIDPGQPQHF. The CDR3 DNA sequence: TGTGCCAGTAGTATAGATCCCGGGCAGCCCCAGCATTTT.

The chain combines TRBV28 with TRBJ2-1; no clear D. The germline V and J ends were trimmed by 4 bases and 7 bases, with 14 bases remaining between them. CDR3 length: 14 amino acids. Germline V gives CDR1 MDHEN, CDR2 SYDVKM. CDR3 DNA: TGTGCCAGCAGTTCCCGCCCGACAAGGAATGAGCAGTTCTTC. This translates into CASSSRPTRNEQFF.

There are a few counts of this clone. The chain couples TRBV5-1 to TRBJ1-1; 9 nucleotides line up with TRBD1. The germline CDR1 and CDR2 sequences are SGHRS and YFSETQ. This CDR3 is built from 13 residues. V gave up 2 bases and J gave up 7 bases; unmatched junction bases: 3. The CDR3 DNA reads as TGCGCCAGCAGCTTTACAGGGGGCGTTGAAGCTTTCTTT. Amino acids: CASSFTGGVEAFF. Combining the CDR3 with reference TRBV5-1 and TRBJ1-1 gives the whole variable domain KAGVTQTPRYLIKTRGQQVTLSCSPISGHRSVSWYQQTPGQGLQFLFEYFSETQRNKGNFPGRFSGRQFSNSRSEMNVSTLELGDSALYLCASSFTGGVEAFFGQGTRLTVV.

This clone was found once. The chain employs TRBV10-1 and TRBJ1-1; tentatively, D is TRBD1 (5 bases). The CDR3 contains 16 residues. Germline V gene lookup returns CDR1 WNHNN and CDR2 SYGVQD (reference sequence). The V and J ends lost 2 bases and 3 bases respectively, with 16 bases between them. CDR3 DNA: TGCGCCAGCAGTGAGATGCTGGGGCGCAGAGACACTGAAGCTTTCTTT. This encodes CASSEMLGRRDTEAFF.

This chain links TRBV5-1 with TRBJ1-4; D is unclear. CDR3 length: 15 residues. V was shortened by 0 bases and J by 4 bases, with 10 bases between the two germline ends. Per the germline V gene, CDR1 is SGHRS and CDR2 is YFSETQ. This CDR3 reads CASSLEGGNNEKLFF. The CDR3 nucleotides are TGCGCCAGCAGCTTGGAAGGAGGCAATAATGAAAAACTGTTTTTT.

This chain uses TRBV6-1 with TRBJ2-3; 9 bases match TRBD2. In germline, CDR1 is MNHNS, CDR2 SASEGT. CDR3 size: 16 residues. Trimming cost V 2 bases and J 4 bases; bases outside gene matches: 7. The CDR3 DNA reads TGTGCCAGCAGTGAAAGTCTAGCGGGAAGGGCAGATACGCAGTATTTT. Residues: CASSESLAGRADTQYF.

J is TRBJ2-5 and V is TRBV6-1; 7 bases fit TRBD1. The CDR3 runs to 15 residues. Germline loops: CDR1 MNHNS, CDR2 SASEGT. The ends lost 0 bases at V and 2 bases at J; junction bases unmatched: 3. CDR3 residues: CASSEAGGPQETQYF. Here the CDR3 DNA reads TGTGCCAGCAGTGAAGCAGGGGGCCCGCAAGAGACCCAGTACTTC.

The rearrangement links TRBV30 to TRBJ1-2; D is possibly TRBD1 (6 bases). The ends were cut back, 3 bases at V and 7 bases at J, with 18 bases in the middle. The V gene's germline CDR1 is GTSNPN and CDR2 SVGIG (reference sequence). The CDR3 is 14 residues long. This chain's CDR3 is CAWRTRDMDSGYTF. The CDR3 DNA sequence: TGTGCCTGGAGGACCCGGGACATGGATTCTGGCTACACCTTC.

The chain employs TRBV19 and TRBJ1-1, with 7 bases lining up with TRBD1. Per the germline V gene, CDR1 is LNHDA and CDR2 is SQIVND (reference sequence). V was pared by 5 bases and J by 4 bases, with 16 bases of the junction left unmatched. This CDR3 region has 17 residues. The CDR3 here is CASSARTGFRRGTEAFF. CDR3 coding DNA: TGTGCCAGTAGTGCCAGGACAGGATTTCGGAGGGGCACTGAAGCTTTCTTT.

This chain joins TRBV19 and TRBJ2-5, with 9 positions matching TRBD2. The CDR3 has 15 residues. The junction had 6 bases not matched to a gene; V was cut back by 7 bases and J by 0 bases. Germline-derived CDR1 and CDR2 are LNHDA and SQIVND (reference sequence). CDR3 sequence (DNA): TGTGCCAGTATAGGAGTAGCGGGGGACCAAGAGACCCAGTACTTC. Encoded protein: CASIGVAGDQETQYF.

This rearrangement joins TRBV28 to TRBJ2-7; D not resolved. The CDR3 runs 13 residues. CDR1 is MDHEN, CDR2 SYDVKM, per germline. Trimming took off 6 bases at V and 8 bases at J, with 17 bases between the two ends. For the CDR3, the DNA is TGTGCCAGCAGACCACTTGTGGGCTTAAAGCAGTACGTC. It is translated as CASRPLVGLKQYV.

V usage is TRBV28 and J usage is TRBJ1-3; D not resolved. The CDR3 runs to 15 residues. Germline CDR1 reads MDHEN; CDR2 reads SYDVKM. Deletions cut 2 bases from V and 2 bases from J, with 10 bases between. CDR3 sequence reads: CASSLATRAGNTIYF. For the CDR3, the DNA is TGTGCCAGCAGTTTAGCCACCCGGGCTGGAAACACCATATATTTT.

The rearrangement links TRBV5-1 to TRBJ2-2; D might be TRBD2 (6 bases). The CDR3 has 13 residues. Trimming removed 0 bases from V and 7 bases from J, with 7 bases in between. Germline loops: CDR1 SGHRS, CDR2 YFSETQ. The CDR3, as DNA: TGCGCCAGCAGCTTGGCGGGGGACGGGGAGCTGTTTTTT. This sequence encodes CASSLAGDGELFF.

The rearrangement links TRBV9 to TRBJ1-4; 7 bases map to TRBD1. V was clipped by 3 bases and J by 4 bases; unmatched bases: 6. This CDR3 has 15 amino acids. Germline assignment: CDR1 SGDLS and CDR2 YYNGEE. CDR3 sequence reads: CASSAWDRVNEKLFF. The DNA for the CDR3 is TGTGCCAGCAGCGCGTGGGACAGAGTTAATGAAAAACTGTTTTTT.